This TCR beta chain comes out of a study of cytomegalovirus exposure and HLA in healthy donors. About the study: The study's early data release held roughly 91 million unique TCRs from HLA-typed donors. Study-level points and caveats: A missense variant in DCLRE1C was later tied to TCR beta V- and J-gene trimming.

For this clone: The antigen remains undetermined.

Germline lookup yields CDR1 MDHEN and CDR2 SYDVKM. Trimming at V came to 8 bases and at J to 10 bases, leaving 13 bases not matched to a gene. The CDR3 consists of 14 residues. The PCR had 60 Vbeta and 13 Jbeta primers. Repertoires were generated with immunoSEQ multiplex PCR, while TCRdb's copy carries only in-frame clones and drops some. In the table there are almost 200,000 clones, 75% to 85% of which are singletons. The TCR comes from a male donor in good health and CMV-seropositive. What was sequenced was PBMCs. J is TRBJ1-1 and V is TRBV28; 10 nucleotides line up with TRBD1. CDR3 DNA: TGTGCCAGCGCGATAGCGGGACAGGGGATGTTAGCTTTCTTT. This codes for CASAIAGQGMLAFF. The full variable domain, its missing parts supplied by reference TRBV28 and TRBJ1-1, is DVKVTQSSRYLVKRTGEKVFLECVQDMDHENMFWYRQDPGLGLRLIYFSYDVKMKEKGDIPEGYSVSREKKERFSLILESASTNQTSMYLCASAIAGQGMLAFFGQGTRLTVV.